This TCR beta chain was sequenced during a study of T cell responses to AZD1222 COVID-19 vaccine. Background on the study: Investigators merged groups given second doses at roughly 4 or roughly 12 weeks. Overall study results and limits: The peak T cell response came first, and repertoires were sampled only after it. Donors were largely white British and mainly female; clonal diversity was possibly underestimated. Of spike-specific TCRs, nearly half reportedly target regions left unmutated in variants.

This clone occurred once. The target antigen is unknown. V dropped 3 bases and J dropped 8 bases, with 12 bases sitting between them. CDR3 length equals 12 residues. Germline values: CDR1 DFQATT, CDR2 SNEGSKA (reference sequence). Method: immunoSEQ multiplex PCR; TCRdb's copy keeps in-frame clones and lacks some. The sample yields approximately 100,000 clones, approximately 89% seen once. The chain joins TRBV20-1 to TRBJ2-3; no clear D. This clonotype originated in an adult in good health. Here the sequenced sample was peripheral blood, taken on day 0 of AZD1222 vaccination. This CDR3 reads CSASVLSGTQYF. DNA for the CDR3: TGCAGTGCTAGTGTTTTATCGGGTACGCAGTATTTT.